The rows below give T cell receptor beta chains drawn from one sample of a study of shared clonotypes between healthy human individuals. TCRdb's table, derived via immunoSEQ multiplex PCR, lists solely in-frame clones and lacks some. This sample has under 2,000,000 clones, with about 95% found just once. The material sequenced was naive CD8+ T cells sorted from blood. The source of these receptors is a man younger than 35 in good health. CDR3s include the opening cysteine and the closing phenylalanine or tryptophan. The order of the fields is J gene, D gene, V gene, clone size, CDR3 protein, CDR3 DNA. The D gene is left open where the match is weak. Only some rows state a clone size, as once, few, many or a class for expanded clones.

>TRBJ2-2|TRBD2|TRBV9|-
CASSVGLAGERGGELFF
TGTGCCAGCAGCGTAGGGCTAGCGGGAGAACGGGGCGGGGAGCTGTTTTTT
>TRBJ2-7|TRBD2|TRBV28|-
CASSLGLAASYEQYF
TGTGCCAGCAGTTTAGGTCTAGCGGCCTCCTACGAGCAGTACTTC
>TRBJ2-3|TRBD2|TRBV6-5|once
CASSYSGAGGTDTQYF
TGTGCCAGCAGTTACTCAGGGGCGGGGGGCACAGATACGCAGTATTTT
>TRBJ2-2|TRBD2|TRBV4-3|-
CASSPLAGANTGELFF
TGCGCCAGCAGCCCTCTAGCGGGAGCCAACACCGGGGAGCTGTTTTTT
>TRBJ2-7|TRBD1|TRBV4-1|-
CASSPLLTGGYEQYF
TGCGCCAGCAGCCCCCTCCTGACAGGGGGTTACGAGCAGTACTTC
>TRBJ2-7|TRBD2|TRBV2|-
CASRPHPGLAGEQYF
TGTGCCAGCCGTCCCCATCCGGGACTAGCGGGCGAGCAGTACTTC
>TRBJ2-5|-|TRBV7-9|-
CASRGGATETQYF
TGTGCCAGCAGGGGGGGAGCGACTGAGACCCAGTACTTC
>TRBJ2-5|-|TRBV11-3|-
CASSPREGPETQYF
TGTGCCAGCAGCCCCCGAGAGGGGCCAGAGACCCAGTACTTC
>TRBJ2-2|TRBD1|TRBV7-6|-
CASSLTGGGGELFF
TGTGCCAGCAGCCTCACAGGGGGCGGCGGGGAGCTGTTTTTT
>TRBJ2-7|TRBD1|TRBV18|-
CASSPYPGQGFEQYF
TGTGCCAGCTCACCGTACCCGGGACAGGGGTTCGAGCAGTACTTC
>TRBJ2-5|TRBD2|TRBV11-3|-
CASSDSGGAGQETQYF
TGTGCCAGCAGCGATAGCGGGGGGGCGGGACAAGAGACCCAGTACTTC
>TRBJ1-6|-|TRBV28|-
CATGGDSPLHF
TGTGCCACAGGTGGTGATTCACCCCTCCACTTT
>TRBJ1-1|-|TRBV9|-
CASSPHIAEETMNTEAFF
TGTGCCAGCAGCCCTCACATAGCCGAGGAGACCATGAACACTGAAGCTTTCTTT
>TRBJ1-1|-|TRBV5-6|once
CASSFGWNTEAFF
TGTGCCAGCAGCTTTGGGTGGAACACTGAAGCTTTCTTT
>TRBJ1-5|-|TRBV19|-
CASSIGGILESQHF
TGTGCCAGTAGTATAGGCGGGATTCTGGAGTCCCAGCATTTT